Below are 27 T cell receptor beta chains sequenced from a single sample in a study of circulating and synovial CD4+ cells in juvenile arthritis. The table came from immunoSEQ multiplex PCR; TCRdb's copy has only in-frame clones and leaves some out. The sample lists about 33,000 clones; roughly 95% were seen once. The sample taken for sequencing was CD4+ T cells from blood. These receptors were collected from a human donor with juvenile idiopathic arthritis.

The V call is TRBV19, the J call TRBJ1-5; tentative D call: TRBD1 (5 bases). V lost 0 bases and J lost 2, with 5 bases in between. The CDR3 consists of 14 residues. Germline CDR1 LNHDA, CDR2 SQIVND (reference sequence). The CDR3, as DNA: TGTGCCAGTAGTATAGACAGGGGCAATCAGCCCCAGCATTTT. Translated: CASSIDRGNQPQHF.

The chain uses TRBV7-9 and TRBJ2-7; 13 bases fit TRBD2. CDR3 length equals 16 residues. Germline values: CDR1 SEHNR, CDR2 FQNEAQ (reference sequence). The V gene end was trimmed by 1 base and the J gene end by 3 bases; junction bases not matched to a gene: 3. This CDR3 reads CASSLGTSGSFYEQYF. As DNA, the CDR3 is TGTGCCAGCAGCTTAGGGACTAGCGGGAGTTTCTACGAGCAGTACTTC. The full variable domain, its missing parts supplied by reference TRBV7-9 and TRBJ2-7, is DTGVSQNPRHKITKRGQNVTFRCDPISEHNRLYWYRQTLGQGPEFLTYFQNEAQLEKSRLLSDRFSAERPKGSFSTLEIQRTEQGDSAMYLCASSLGTSGSFYEQYFGPGTRLTVT.

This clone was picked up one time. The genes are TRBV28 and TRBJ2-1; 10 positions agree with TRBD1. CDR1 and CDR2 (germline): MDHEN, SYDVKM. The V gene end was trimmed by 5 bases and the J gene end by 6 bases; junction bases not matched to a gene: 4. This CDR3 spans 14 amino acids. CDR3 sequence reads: CASSRRDRGNEQFF. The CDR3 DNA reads TGTGCCAGCAGTCGCCGGGACAGGGGCAATGAGCAGTTCTTC. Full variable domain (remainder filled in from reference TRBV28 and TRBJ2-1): DVKVTQSSRYLVKRTGEKVFLECVQDMDHENMFWYRQDPGLGLRLIYFSYDVKMKEKGDIPEGYSVSREKKERFSLILESASTNQTSMYLCASSRRDRGNEQFFGPGTRLTVL.

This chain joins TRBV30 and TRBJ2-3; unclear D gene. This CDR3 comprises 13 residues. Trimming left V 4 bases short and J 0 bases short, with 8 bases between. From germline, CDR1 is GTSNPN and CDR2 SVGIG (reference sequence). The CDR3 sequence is CAWKRSSTDTQYF. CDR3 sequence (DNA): TGTGCCTGGAAACGGTCTAGCACAGATACGCAGTATTTT.

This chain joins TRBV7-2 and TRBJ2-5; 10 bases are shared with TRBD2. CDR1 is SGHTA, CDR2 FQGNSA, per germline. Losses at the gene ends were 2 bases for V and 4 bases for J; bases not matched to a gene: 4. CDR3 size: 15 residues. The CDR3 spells CASSLSAGGRETQYF. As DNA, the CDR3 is TGTGCCAGCAGCTTATCAGCGGGGGGGCGAGAGACCCAGTACTTC. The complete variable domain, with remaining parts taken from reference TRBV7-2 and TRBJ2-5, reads GAGVSQSPSNKVTEKGKDVELRCDPISGHTALYWYRQSLGQGLEFLIYFQGNSAPDKSGLPSDRFSAERTGGSVSTLTIQRTQQEDSAVYLCASSLSAGGRETQYFGPGTRLLVL.

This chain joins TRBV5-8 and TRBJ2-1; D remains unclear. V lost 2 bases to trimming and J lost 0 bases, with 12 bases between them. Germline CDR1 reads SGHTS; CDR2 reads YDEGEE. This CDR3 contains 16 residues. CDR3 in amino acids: CASSFGSPISYNEQFF. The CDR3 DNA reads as TGTGCCAGCAGCTTTGGCTCTCCAATCTCCTACAATGAGCAGTTCTTC.

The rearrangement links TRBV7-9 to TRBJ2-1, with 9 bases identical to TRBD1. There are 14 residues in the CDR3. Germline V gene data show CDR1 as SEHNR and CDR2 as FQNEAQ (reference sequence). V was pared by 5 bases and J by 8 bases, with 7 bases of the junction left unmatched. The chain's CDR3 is CASSMGQGGDEQFF. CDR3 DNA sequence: TGTGCCAGCAGCATGGGACAGGGAGGCGATGAGCAGTTCTTC.

The CDR3 region has the DNA TGTGCCAGCAGTGTCGCCCTACAGGGGACCTACGAGCAGTACTTC. This encodes CASSVALQGTYEQYF. This chain joins TRBV28 and TRBJ2-7; TRBD1 agrees at 7 bases. The CDR3 has 15 residues. V lost 5 bases, J lost 2 bases, and 9 bases stayed unmatched. Germline CDR1 reads MDHEN; CDR2 reads SYDVKM.

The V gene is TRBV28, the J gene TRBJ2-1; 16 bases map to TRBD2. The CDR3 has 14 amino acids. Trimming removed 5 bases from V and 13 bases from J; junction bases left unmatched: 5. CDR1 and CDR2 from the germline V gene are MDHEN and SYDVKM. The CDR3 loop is CASSPGLAGGPQFF. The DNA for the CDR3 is TGTGCCAGCAGTCCGGGACTAGCGGGAGGGCCACAGTTCTTC.

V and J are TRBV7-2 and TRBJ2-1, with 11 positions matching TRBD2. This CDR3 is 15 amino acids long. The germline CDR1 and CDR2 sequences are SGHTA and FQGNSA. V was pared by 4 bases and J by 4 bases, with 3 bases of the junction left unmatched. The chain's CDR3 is CASSSTSGIYNEQFF. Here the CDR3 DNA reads TGTGCCAGCAGCTCGACTAGCGGGATTTACAATGAGCAGTTCTTC.

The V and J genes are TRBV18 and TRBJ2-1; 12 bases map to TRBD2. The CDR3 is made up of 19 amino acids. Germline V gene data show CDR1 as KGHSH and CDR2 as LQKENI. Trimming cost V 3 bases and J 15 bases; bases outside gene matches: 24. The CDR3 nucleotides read TGTGCCAGCTCACCGTCCCCGGGACAGAAGACACTAGCGGGAGGAGGAGGGTTCTTC. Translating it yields CASSPSPGQKTLAGGGGFF.

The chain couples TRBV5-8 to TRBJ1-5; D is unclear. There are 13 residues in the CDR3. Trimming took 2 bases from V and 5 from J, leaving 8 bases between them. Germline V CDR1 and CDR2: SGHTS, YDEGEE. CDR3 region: CASSLRRDQPQHF. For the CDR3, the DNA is TGTGCCAGCAGCTTAAGGAGAGATCAGCCCCAGCATTTT.

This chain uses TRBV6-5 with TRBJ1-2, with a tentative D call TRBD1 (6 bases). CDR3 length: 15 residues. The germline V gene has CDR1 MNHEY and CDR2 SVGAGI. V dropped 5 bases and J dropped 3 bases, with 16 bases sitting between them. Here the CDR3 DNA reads TGTGCCAGCAGTGCGACACAGGGAGGGGACTATGGCTACACCTTC. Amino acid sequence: CASSATQGGDYGYTF.

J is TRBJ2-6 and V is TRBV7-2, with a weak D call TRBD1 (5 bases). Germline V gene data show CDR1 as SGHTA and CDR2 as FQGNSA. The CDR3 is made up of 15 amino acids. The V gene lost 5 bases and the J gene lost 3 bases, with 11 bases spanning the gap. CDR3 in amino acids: CASSRTRDGANVLTF. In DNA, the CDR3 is TGTGCCAGCAGCCGAACCAGGGATGGGGCCAACGTCCTGACTTTC. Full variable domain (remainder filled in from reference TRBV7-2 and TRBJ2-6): GAGVSQSPSNKVTEKGKDVELRCDPISGHTALYWYRQSLGQGLEFLIYFQGNSAPDKSGLPSDRFSAERTGGSVSTLTIQRTQQEDSAVYLCASSRTRDGANVLTFGAGSRLTVL.

Here the CDR3 reads CASSPLDTFNSPLHF. The DNA for the CDR3 is TGTGCCAGCTCACCTCTGGACACCTTTAATTCACCCCTCCACTTT. The chain carries TRBV18 and TRBJ1-6; TRBD1 is a possible D gene (5 bases). V shed 3 bases and J shed 6 bases, with 12 bases lying between them. This CDR3 has 15 residues. Germline assignment: CDR1 KGHSH and CDR2 LQKENI.

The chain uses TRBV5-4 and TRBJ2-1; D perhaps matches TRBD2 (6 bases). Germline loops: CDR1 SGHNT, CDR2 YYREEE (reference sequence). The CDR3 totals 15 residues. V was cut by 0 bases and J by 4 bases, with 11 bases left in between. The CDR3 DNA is TGTGCCAGCAGCTTGGCAGGCGGGGCTTACAATGAGCAGTTCTTC. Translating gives CASSLAGGAYNEQFF.

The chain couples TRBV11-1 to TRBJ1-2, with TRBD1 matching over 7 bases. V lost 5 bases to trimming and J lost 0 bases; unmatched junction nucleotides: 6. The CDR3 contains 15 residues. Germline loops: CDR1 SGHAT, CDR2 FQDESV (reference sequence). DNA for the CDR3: TGTGCCAGCAGCGAGCGACAGGGATCTAACTATGGCTACACCTTC. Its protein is CASSERQGSNYGYTF.

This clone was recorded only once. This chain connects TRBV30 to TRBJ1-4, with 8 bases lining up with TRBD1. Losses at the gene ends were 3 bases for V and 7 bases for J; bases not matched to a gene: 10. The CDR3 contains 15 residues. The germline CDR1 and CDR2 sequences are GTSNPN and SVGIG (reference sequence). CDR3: CAWRRQGAIGEKLFF. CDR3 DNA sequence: TGTGCCTGGAGACGTCAGGGGGCGATCGGTGAAAAACTGTTTTTT.

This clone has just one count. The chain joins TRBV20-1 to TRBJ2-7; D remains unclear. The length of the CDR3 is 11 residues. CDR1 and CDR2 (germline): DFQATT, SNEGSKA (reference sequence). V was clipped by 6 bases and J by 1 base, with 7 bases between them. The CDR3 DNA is TGCAGTGCGGGCGTATCCTACGAGCAGTACTTC. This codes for CSAGVSYEQYF.

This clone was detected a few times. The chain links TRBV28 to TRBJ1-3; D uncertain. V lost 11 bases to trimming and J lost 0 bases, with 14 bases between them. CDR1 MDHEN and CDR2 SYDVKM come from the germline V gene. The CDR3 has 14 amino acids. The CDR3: CAVHSLSSGNTIYF. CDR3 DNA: TGTGCCGTACACAGCCTAAGCTCTGGAAACACCATATATTTT.

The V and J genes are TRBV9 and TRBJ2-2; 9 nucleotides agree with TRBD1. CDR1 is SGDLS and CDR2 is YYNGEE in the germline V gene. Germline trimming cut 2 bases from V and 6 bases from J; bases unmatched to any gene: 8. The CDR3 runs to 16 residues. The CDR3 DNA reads TGTGCCAGCAGCGTGACAGGGGGAGGAATAGCCGGGGAGCTGTTTTTT. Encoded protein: CASSVTGGGIAGELFF.

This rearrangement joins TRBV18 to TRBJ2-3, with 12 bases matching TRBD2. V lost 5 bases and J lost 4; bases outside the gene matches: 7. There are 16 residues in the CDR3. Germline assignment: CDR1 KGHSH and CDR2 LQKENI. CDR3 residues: CASSRTSGARPDTQYF. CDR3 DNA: TGTGCCAGCTCAAGGACTAGCGGGGCTCGCCCAGATACGCAGTATTTT. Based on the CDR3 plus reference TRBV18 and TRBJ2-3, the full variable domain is NAGVMQNPRHLVRRRGQEARLRCSPMKGHSHVYWYRQLPEEGLKFMVYLQKENIIDESGMPKERFSAEFPKEGPSILRIQQVVRGDSAAYFCASSRTSGARPDTQYFGPGTRLTVL.

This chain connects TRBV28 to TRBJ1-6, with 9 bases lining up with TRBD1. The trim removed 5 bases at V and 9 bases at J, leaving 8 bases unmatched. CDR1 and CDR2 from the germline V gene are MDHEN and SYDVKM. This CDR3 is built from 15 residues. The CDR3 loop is CASSLPGQGLSPLHF. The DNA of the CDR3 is TGTGCCAGCAGTCTGCCGGGACAGGGACTTTCACCCCTCCACTTT.

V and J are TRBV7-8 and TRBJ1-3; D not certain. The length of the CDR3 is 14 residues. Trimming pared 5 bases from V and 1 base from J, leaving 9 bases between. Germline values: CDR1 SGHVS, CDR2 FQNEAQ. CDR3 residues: CASSRGVSGNTIYF. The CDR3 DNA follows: TGTGCCAGCAGCCGAGGAGTATCTGGAAACACCATATATTTT.

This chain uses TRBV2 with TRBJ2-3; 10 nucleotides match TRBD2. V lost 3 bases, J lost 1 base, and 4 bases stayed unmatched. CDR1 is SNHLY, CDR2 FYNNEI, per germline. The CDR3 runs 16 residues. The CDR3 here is CASSEDSGGRTDTQYF. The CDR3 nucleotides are TGTGCCAGCAGTGAGGATAGCGGGGGGCGCACAGATACGCAGTATTTT. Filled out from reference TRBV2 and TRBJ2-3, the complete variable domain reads EPEVTQTPSHQVTQMGQEVILRCVPISNHLYFYWYRQILGQKVEFLVSFYNNEISEKSEIFDDQFSVERPDGSNFTLKIRSTKLEDSAMYFCASSEDSGGRTDTQYFGPGTRLTVL.

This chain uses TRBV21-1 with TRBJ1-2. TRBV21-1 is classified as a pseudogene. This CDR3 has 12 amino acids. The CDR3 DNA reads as TGTGCCAGCAGCAAGGGAGGTTTCGGCTACACCTTC. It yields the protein CASSKGGFGYTF.

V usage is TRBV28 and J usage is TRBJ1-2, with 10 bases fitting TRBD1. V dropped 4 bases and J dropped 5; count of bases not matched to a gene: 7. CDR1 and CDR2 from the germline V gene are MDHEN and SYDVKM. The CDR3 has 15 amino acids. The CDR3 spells CASSYPDRGPYGYTF. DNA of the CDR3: TGTGCCAGCAGTTATCCCGACAGGGGGCCTTATGGCTACACCTTC.